This T cell receptor beta chain was documented in a study of cytomegalovirus exposure and HLA in healthy donors. Whole-study context: The same platform used for the 500 to 850 first-cohort repertoires was also used for the 100 to 150 validation repertoires, as a later analysis reported. General study findings and limits: In a later analysis, first-cohort TCR clusters were found to tend to co-occur in the 100 to 150 validation repertoires. Overall, around 160 TCR beta chains were annotated as cytomegalovirus-associated. The CMV antigen specificity of a few CMV-associated chains was confirmed through in vitro analysis.

V lost 4 bases and J 4 bases, leaving 13 bases between the germline ends. The germline gives CDR1 MGHRA, CDR2 YSYEKL. CDR3 length: 14 amino acids. The table came from immunoSEQ multiplex PCR; TCRdb's copy has only in-frame clones and leaves some out. The sample carries over 35,000 clones, approximately 95% recorded once. Note on this clone: As yet, its antigen is unknown.

The sequence was collected from a man aged 18 to 35 in good health and CMV-seronegative. The specimen sequenced was PBMCs. This sequence joins TRBV4-1 and TRBJ2-5, with D unresolved. CDR3 bases: TGCGCCAGCAGCCTCGTCGAAAGAGCAGAGACCCAGTACTTC. Protein product: CASSLVERAETQYF.